Below, one TCR beta chain is given with its context. The target antigen is unknown. These data originate in a study of T cell repertoires in cytomegalovirus infection. Study-wide background: Public TCR beta signature analysis indicated the presence of both CMV infection and matching HLA type. Study conclusions and caveats: Clonotypes of TCR beta that were HLA-C-restricted and CMV-specific dominated the ex vivo response. Identification of carriers of CMV plus the relevant HLA was performed using cumulative public TCR beta family frequency.

CDR1 and CDR2 (germline): KGHDR, SFDVKD. The CDR3 extends over 13 amino acids. Between the trimmed V and J ends, which lost 3 bases and 5 bases, there was a span of 9 bases. TCRdb reprocessed the reads via MiXCR and lists one record per CDR3 protein. The data contain approximately 770,000 distinct CDR3 sequences, almost 30% of them singletons. J is TRBJ2-5 and V is TRBV24-1; D unresolved. This TCR was sampled from a human donor in good health (CMV status not recorded). Some clones in this sample may be carry-over from other donors' samples. Sequencing used cultured CD8+ T cells from PBMCs, obtained from culture after CMV antigen stimulation. The CDR3 DNA is TGTGCCACCAGTGATCCTGGAGTGGAGACCCAGTACTTC. As protein: CATSDPGVETQYF.